The source of this T cell receptor beta chain is a study of human T cells and chemical hapten exposure. Study summary: There were weekly diphenylcyclopropenone doses to the scalp for patients throughout the roughly 23-week study. Readings were taken at 6 days from patch tests that had applied 0.01% DPC to the upper back. Study outcomes and limitations: A positive correlation with patch test score was shown by PT1 expanded TCR counts.

Via MiXCR, TCRdb re-called the RACE reads, giving one row per CDR3 protein. The sample holds about 56,000 distinct CDR3 sequences, 9.3% seen once. Time point noted: patch test 1, 2 weeks after DPC sensitization. The treatment denotes: therapeutic diphenylcyclopropenone sensitization with weekly scalp DPC. This clonotype was seen a few times. The antigen is not known. Germline loops: CDR1 LGHDT, CDR2 YNNKEL (reference sequence). CDR3 size: 15 residues. The V gene lost 1 base and the J gene lost 6 bases, with 13 bases spanning the gap. The chain carries TRBV3-1 and TRBJ1-5, with no clear D. This sequence was found in a woman in her 40s with alopecia areata. Some clones in this sample may be carry-over from other donors' samples. Material: whole blood, obtained in connection with sensitization to the hapten diphenylcyclopropenone (DPC). CDR3 in DNA: TGTGCCAGCAGCCAAGGGATTGAATCGAGTCAGCCCCAGCATTTT. It specifies CASSQGIESSQPQHF.